This T cell receptor beta chain was retrieved from a study of Graves' ophthalmopathy and Graves' hyperthyroidism (dated by TCRdb to the late 2010s). Concerning the study at large: Peripheral blood was collected before any treatment was given, at the time of initial diagnosis. The study used signatures of the TCR beta repertoire to tell Graves' ophthalmopathy apart from Graves' hyperthyroidism and to predict which patients would progress to ophthalmopathy. In total, 120 to 150 blood samples were TCR-sequenced: fewer than 50 ophthalmopathy, roughly 80 hyperthyroidism and about 17 hyperthyroidism-to-ophthalmopathy patients. To explore V-J signatures distinguishing ophthalmopathy from hyperthyroidism, a discovery set of 100 patients (roughly 42 ophthalmopathy, over 55 stable hyperthyroidism) was enrolled. An independent validation cohort was composed of fewer than 20 hyperthyroidism patients and around 15 patients who later progressed from hyperthyroidism to ophthalmopathy. T-cell repertoires of thyroid tissue and blood were compared in more than 5 hyperthyroidism patients. Once sampling was done, hyperthyroidism patients were given methimazole at a starting dose of 30 mg daily, while ophthalmopathy patients were given high-dose intravenous methylprednisolone. The approximately 98 discovery patients were randomly divided into training and test sets at a 7:3 ratio.

Overall study results and their limits: In validation, the model predicted ophthalmopathy progression with less than 71% sensitivity and roughly 72% specificity; approximately 12 predicted patients were CT-confirmed with GO in a median of around 6.5 months. Most expanded thyroid clonotypes with a frequency above 0.001 also appeared in blood, which suggests that blood repertoires may reflect the immune response in the thyroid. The 13-signature model separated ophthalmopathy from stable hyperthyroidism with about 86% sensitivity and just under 84% specificity in cross-validation, and 80%/75% in the test set. No statistical method was used to set the sample size in advance, and the investigators knew which group each participant was assigned to.

For repertoire sequencing, the TCR beta CDR3 regions were amplified from RNA transcripts. A first-round RT-PCR used HTBI primers with the Qiagen OneStep RT-PCR kit, followed by a second-round multiplex PCR, size selection and purification. The libraries underwent paired-end sequencing with 100 bp reads on an Illumina HiSeq2000. The study's processing was this. SOAPnuke was used to process the reads, removing any read that contained adapters or uncalled bases, had a mean Phred below 15, or lacked an exact match to the constant primer or identifier. High-quality paired reads were merged with COPE v1.2.5. Clonotypes were defined as unique nucleotide sequences and were aligned to IMGT TRB V, D and J references using MiTCR v1.1. Analysis was restricted to V-J combinations with a frequency above 0.0001, which covered roughly 99% of repertoires. For each V-J combination, a TCR clonal expansion and chaos score was defined as F50 clonal expansion divided by the chaos observed in the TCRdist matrix. Welch's t-statistics and random forest were used to narrow the features down to 13 V-J combinations, which were then fed into a naive Bayes classifier. The Morisita-Horn index was used to measure how similar the thyroid and blood repertoires were. TCRdb reprocessing: public reads trimmed at Q25 with fastp, clones called with MiXCR, in-frame beta chains kept. Each entry merges the rows of one CDR3 protein and shows their most common DNA and genes. TCRdb, not the authors, supplied the V and J calls. For this sample there are about 480,000 distinct CDR3 sequences; 13% to 15% appear just once. Of the sample, over 7.5% falls within the top ten clones.

In its sample, this clonotype was seen many times. Its antigen is still unknown. Base quality data are lacking; no much larger clone is found one base away. Ophthalmopathy patients were characterized by moderately to severely active disease, a Clinical Activity Score of at least 3, a NOSPECS grade of at least 4, and a disease duration under 3 months. Anyone with other autoimmune diseases, uncontrolled infections, pregnancy or lactation was excluded from the study. Clinical symptoms, serum thyroxine, TRAb, thyroid ultrasound and orbital computed tomography formed the basis of the diagnosis. PBMCs were isolated from about 9.1 ml of fresh peripheral blood by Ficoll-Paque density gradient centrifugation. Total RNA was extracted using Trizol reagent, and RNA quality was checked on an Agilent 2100 Bioanalyzer. The germline V gene gives CDR1 as MNHEY and CDR2 as SVGAGI. Unmatched junction bases come to 11, with V trimmed by 6 bases and J by 3 bases. Including cysteine and phenylalanine, the CDR3 has 15 amino acids. Here the CDR3 DNA is all that survives: 45 bases in frame from base 1.

This chain is built from TRBV6-5 and TRBJ2-7; a stretch of 7 junction bases matches TRBD2. This TCR was recovered from a woman in her 30s with Graves' ophthalmopathy. Donor details come from another sample of the same person, matched by shared clones. Sequences were obtained from blood. At the DNA level, the sequence is TGTGCCAGCAGAACCCTAGCGGTTATTCTCTACGAGCAGTACTTC. It specifies CASRTLAVILYEQYF.